Sequencing of this T cell receptor beta chain was carried out in a study of cytomegalovirus exposure and HLA in healthy donors. Findings and limits, study-wide: It was confirmed in vitro that a few of the CMV-associated chains were specific for CMV antigens.

The PCR contained 60 Vbeta and 13 Jbeta primers. Data came from immunoSEQ multiplex PCR; TCRdb stores just in-frame clones and leaves some out. The repertoire holds approximately 190,000 clones, with 80% to 85% as singletons. Comments on this clone: What it binds is unknown.

V shed 1 base, J shed 6 bases, and the junction held 7 bases outside the gene matches. The CDR3 is made up of 15 amino acids. Germline V lookup: CDR1 MGHRA, CDR2 YSYEKL. This chain joins TRBV4-1 and TRBJ2-7, with 9 nucleotides matching TRBD1. This TCR came from a woman aged 45-59 years in good health and CMV-seropositive. Sequencing was performed on PBMCs. The CDR3 protein is CASSQGTGAYVEQYF. CDR3 nucleotides: TGCGCCAGCAGCCAAGGGACAGGGGCTTATGTCGAGCAGTACTTC.